The 21 T cell receptor beta chains presented below share a single source sample, sequenced in a study of shared clonotypes between healthy human individuals. Only in-frame clones appear in the TCRdb table, and some are missing; sequencing was by immunoSEQ multiplex PCR. The table has under 1 million clones, about 96% seen once. CD45RO-negative, CCR7-selected cells formed the naive CD8 fraction, which excluded terminally differentiated effector memory CD45RA+ cells. What was sequenced was naive CD8+ T cells sorted from blood. The receptors shown here come from a man under 40 in good health.

Comments on this clone: The same CDR3 also results from other DNA sequences found in this sample. The chain employs TRBV7-2 and TRBJ2-7, with D perhaps matching TRBD1 (5 bases). The CDR3 length is 14 residues. Germline loops: CDR1 SGHTA, CDR2 FQGNSA. Trimming pared 1 base from V and 1 base from J, leaving 8 bases between. CDR3 sequence: CASSLDPGSYEQYF. CDR3 nucleotides: TGTGCCAGCAGCTTAGATCCAGGGTCCTACGAGCAGTACTTC.

As concerns this clone: Other DNA sequences in this specimen translate into the identical CDR3. The chain has TRBV18 and TRBJ2-3, with 11 bases matching TRBD1. Germline V gives CDR1 KGHSH, CDR2 LQKENI. V shed 2 bases and J 3 bases; nucleotides not matched to a gene: 1. This CDR3 comprises 15 residues. The CDR3 reads CASSPRDRGTDTQYF. The CDR3 nucleotides are TGTGCCAGCTCACCAAGGGACAGGGGGACAGATACGCAGTATTTT.

The DNA for the CDR3 is TGTGCCTGGAGTGCCCTAGCGGGAGCGTCAGATACGCAGTATTTT. Its protein is CAWSALAGASDTQYF. The chain recombines TRBV30 with TRBJ2-3; 10 bases fit TRBD2. Germline CDR1 and CDR2: GTSNPN and SVGIG (reference sequence). The CDR3 is 15 residues long. V lost 1 base and J lost 4; bases outside the gene matches: 5.

This chain connects TRBV7-3 to TRBJ2-7; D call uncertain. Germline V CDR1 and CDR2: SGHTA, FQGTGA. V dropped 4 bases and J dropped 6 bases, with 16 bases sitting between them. The CDR3 extends over 14 amino acids. CDR3 in amino acids: CASSSSSLSSEQYF. In DNA, the CDR3 is TGTGCCAGCAGCTCGAGCAGTTTATCGTCCGAGCAGTACTTC. Full variable domain (outside the CDR3, taken from reference TRBV7-3 and TRBJ2-7): GAGVSQTPSNKVTEKGKYVELRCDPISGHTALYWYRQSLGQGPEFLIYFQGTGAADDSGLPNDRFFAVRPEGSVSTLKIQRTERGDSAVYLCASSSSSLSSEQYFGPGTRLTVT.

This chain uses TRBV6-6 with TRBJ2-5; D not resolved. This CDR3 is built from 13 residues. Trimming left V 4 bases short and J 4 bases short, with 10 bases between. Germline V gene data show CDR1 as MNHNY and CDR2 as SVGAGI (reference sequence). For the CDR3, the DNA is TGTGCCAGCAGTTCCGTAGTAACAGAGACCCAGTACTTC. It codes for CASSSVVTETQYF.

The rearrangement joins TRBV7-2 to TRBJ2-3; D gene uncertain. V gave up 1 base and J gave up 5 bases, with 7 bases separating them. From germline, CDR1 is SGHTA and CDR2 FQGNSA. CDR3 length: 13 amino acids. The CDR3 loop is CASSLVDVDTQYF. DNA for the CDR3: TGTGCCAGCAGCTTAGTTGATGTAGATACGCAGTATTTT.

The chain's CDR3 is CASSRWTGGNYGYTF. CDR3 coding DNA: TGTGCCAGCAGCCGATGGACAGGGGGAAACTATGGCTACACCTTC. V is TRBV5-4 and J is TRBJ1-2, with 10 bases that match TRBD1. The CDR3 sequence is 15 residues long. V was clipped by 4 bases and J by 2 bases; unmatched bases: 5. In germline, CDR1 is SGHNT, CDR2 YYREEE (reference sequence).

This clone was detected only once. V and J are TRBV5-1 and TRBJ1-1, with 7 positions matching TRBD1. The germline V gene encodes CDR1 SGHRS and CDR2 YFSETQ. CDR3 size: 15 residues. Trimming cost V 4 bases and J 4 bases; bases outside gene matches: 10. The CDR3 nucleotides read TGCGCCAGCAGCCCTTGGCAGGGGGTTGTCACTGAAGCTTTCTTT. It codes for CASSPWQGVVTEAFF.

V is TRBV11-2 and J is TRBJ2-5; D might be TRBD1 or TRBD2, each matching 5 bases. The CDR3 has 16 residues. CDR1 SGHAT and CDR2 FQNNGV come from the germline V gene. Trimming pared 5 bases from V and 9 bases from J, leaving 25 bases between. CDR3 DNA: TGTGCCAGCAGCGCCCTCATTTCCGGGGACGTCGAGGCCCAGTACTTC. Protein product: CASSALISGDVEAQYF.

V usage is TRBV25-1 and J usage is TRBJ2-7; TRBD2 might be the D (6 bases). The CDR3 covers 16 residues. Germline CDR1 and CDR2: MGHDK and SYGVNS. The V and J ends lost 6 bases and 1 base respectively, with 19 bases between them. This CDR3 reads CASSPNLGRESYEQYF. The CDR3 DNA sequence: TGTGCCAGCAGCCCAAACCTGGGGCGGGAATCCTACGAGCAGTACTTC.

V gene TRBV27 combines with J gene TRBJ1-2; possible D gene TRBD1, 6 bases. This CDR3 region has 16 residues. CDR1 is MNHEY, CDR2 SMNVEV, per germline (reference sequence). V was clipped by 5 bases and J by 2 bases, with 18 bases between them. In DNA, the CDR3 is TGTGCCAGCAGTCTACACATCGGACAGAAAAACTATGGCTACACCTTC. Protein: CASSLHIGQKNYGYTF.

V and J are TRBV28 and TRBJ2-7, with 10 bases fitting TRBD2. After removal of 4 bases from V and 5 bases from J, the junction contained 5 bases not matched to a gene. The germline V gene has CDR1 MDHEN and CDR2 SYDVKM. The CDR3 runs 14 residues. The CDR3 region has the DNA TGTGCCAGCAGTTCGCGACTAGCGGGCCACGAGCAGTACTTC. Encoded protein: CASSSRLAGHEQYF.

This clone came up once. This sequence joins TRBV30 and TRBJ1-2; D is perhaps TRBD1 (5 bases). The CDR3 has 14 amino acids. Germline values: CDR1 GTSNPN, CDR2 SVGIG (reference sequence). V dropped 5 bases and J dropped 0 bases, with 13 bases sitting between them. CDR3 bases: TGTGCCTGGGGGGTCGGGGCAACTAACTATGGCTACACCTTC. As protein: CAWGVGATNYGYTF. Complete variable domain (other parts from reference TRBV30 and TRBJ1-2): SQTIHQWPATLVQPVGSPLSLECTVEGTSNPNLYWYRQAAGRGLQLLFYSVGIGQISSEVPQNLSASRPQDRQFILSSKKLLLSDSGFYLCAWGVGATNYGYTFGSGTRLTVV.

The CDR3 DNA reads TGTGCCAGCAGCCCAGCAGACAGGGGATTTGTCTATGGCTACACCTTC. Its protein product is CASSPADRGFVYGYTF. This sequence joins TRBV7-2 and TRBJ1-2, with 8 bases lining up with TRBD1. CDR3 length: 16 residues. Per germline, CDR1 SGHTA and CDR2 FQGNSA. J gave up 4 bases and V 5 bases, and 12 bases lay outside the gene matches.

The V gene is TRBV28, the J gene TRBJ2-7, with TRBD2 matching 7 bases. The CDR3 runs to 13 residues. V trimming: 2 bases; J trimming: 7 bases; junction bases outside the gene matches: 5. Germline lookup yields CDR1 MDHEN and CDR2 SYDVKM. This CDR3 reads CASSLGGEVEQYF. DNA of the CDR3: TGTGCCAGCAGTTTAGGGGGGGAGGTTGAGCAGTACTTC.

The chain links TRBV4-3 to TRBJ2-7; maybe TRBD1 (6 bases). V lost 3 bases and J 5 bases, leaving 17 bases between the germline ends. The V gene's germline CDR1 is LGHNA and CDR2 YSLEER. This CDR3 has 15 residues. CDR3 loop: CASSQGSGQFNEQYF. The CDR3 DNA sequence: TGCGCCAGCAGCCAGGGTTCTGGACAGTTCAACGAGCAGTACTTC.

On this clone itself: Other nucleotide sequences from this sample produce the same CDR3. The rearrangement joins TRBV2 to TRBJ2-7; D uncertain. CDR1 and CDR2 from the germline V gene are SNHLY and FYNNEI. V was pared by 6 bases and J by 3 bases, with 3 bases between. This CDR3 spans 10 amino acids. Here the CDR3 reads CASSVYEQYF. CDR3 nucleotide sequence: TGTGCCAGCAGCGTCTACGAGCAGTACTTC.

The chain uses TRBV7-9 and TRBJ1-5, with TRBD1 identical over 9 bases. The CDR3 has 18 residues. Germline loops: CDR1 SEHNR, CDR2 FQNEAQ (reference sequence). Trimming cost V 1 base and J 7 bases; bases outside gene matches: 14. The CDR3 coding sequence is TGTGCCAGCAGCTTAGGGGGAGTGGGGACAGGGTTTGGGCAGCCCCAGCATTTT. This codes for CASSLGGVGTGFGQPQHF.

The rearrangement joins TRBV10-2 to TRBJ2-2; unclear D gene. The germline gives CDR1 WSHSY, CDR2 SAAADI. The V gene lost 6 bases and the J gene lost 5 bases, with 16 bases spanning the gap. CDR3 length equals 15 residues. This CDR3 reads CASSASRAPTGELFF. As DNA, the CDR3 is TGCGCCAGCAGCGCAAGCCGGGCCCCAACCGGGGAGCTGTTTTTT.

A note on this clone: Other DNA variants within this sample encode the same CDR3. This rearrangement joins TRBV7-9 to TRBJ2-1; D call uncertain. Trimming took off 1 base at V and 0 bases at J, with 4 bases between the two ends. The CDR3 contains 14 residues. Germline loops: CDR1 SEHNR, CDR2 FQNEAQ (reference sequence). Written as DNA, the CDR3 is TGTGCCAGCAGCTTAGACAACTCCTACAATGAGCAGTTCTTC. Translating gives CASSLDNSYNEQFF.

This chain uses TRBV9 with TRBJ2-3, with D maybe TRBD1 (6 bases). V was cut by 3 bases and J by 6 bases, with 23 bases left in between. CDR1 SGDLS and CDR2 YYNGEE come from the germline V gene. This CDR3 is 17 amino acids long. CDR3 region: CASSAWDTGHRGDTQYF. In DNA form, the CDR3 reads TGTGCCAGCAGCGCCTGGGACACCGGCCATAGGGGGGATACGCAGTATTTT. Supplemented by reference TRBV9 and TRBJ2-3, the full variable domain reads DSGVTQTPKHLITATGQRVTLRCSPRSGDLSVYWYQQSLDQGLQFLIQYYNGEERAKGNILERFSAQQFPDLHSELNLSSLELGDSALYFCASSAWDTGHRGDTQYFGPGTRLTVL.